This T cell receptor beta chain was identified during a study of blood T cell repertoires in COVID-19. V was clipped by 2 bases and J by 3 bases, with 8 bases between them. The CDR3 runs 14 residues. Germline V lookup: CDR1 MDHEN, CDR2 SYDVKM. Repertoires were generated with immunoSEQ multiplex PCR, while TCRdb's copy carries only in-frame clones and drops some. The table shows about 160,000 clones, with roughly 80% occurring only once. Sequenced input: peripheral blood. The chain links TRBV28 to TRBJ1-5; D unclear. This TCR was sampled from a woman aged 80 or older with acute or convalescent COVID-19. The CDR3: CASSLAGINQPQHF. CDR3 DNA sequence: TGTGCCAGCAGTTTAGCAGGTATCAATCAGCCCCAGCATTTT.